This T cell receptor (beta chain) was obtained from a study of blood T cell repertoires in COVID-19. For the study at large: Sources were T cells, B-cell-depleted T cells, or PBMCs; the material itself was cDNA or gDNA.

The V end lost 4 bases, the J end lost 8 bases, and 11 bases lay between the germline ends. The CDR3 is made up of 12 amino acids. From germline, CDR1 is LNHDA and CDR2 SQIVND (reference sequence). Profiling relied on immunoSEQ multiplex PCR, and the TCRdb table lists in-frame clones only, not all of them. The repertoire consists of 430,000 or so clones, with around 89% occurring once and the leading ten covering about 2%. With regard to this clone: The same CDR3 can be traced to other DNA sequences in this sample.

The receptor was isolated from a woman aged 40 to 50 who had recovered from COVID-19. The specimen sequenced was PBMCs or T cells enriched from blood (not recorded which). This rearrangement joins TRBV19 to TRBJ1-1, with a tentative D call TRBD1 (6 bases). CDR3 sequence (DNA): TGTGCCAGTAGTAGATCCGGGACAGAAGCTTTCTTT. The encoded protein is CASSRSGTEAFF.